One sample yielded the 18 T cell receptor beta chains listed below, sequenced in a study of spatial heterogeneity in lung cancer. Time point meaning: sample taken at primary tumor resection. The input material, whole RNA from tumor, nontumor lung or frozen PBMC, was sequenced unsorted. A single record per CDR3 protein comes from TCRdb applying MiXCR to the 5' RACE reads. The sample lists about 82,000 distinct CDR3 sequences; 10% to 15% were seen once. Source: PBMCs, taken at surgery. These receptors came from a male donor with early-stage non-small cell lung cancer.

On this clonotype itself: One base away lies a much larger clone, so this may be a sequencing read error. The CDR3 DNA follows: TGTGCCAGCAGCTCCACGGAGAACAATGAAGCTTTCTTT. Translated, it gives CASSSTENNEAFF. The V call is TRBV14, the J call TRBJ1-1; D unresolved. The CDR3 has 13 amino acids. Germline V lookup: CDR1 SGHDN, CDR2 FVKESK. The full variable domain, with the rest looked up from reference TRBV14 and TRBJ1-1, is EAGVTQFPSHSVIEKGQTVTLRCDPISGHDNLYWYRRVMGKEIKFLLHFVKESKQDESGMPNNRFLAERTGGTYSTLKVQPAELEDSGVYFCASSSTENNEAFFGQGTRLTVV.

This clonotype has just a few counts. V and J are TRBV7-6 and TRBJ2-1, with D hard to call. The V gene's germline CDR1 is SGHVS and CDR2 FNYEAQ. V was clipped by 5 bases and J by 9 bases, with 17 bases between them. There are 14 residues in the CDR3. As DNA, the CDR3 is TGTGCCAGCAGCCCTCGGACGGTCTGGGCTGAGCAGTTCTTC. Amino acid sequence: CASSPRTVWAEQFF.

The J gene is TRBJ2-3, the V gene TRBV7-2, with 9 bases lining up with TRBD2. Germline assignment: CDR1 SGHTA and CDR2 FQGNSA. This CDR3 region has 17 residues. Trimming took 1 base from V and 3 from J; bases not matched to a gene: 8. CDR3 residues: CASSLDPSGDLTDTQYF. The CDR3, as DNA: TGTGCCAGCAGCTTAGACCCTAGCGGGGACTTAACAGATACGCAGTATTTT.

This clonotype has ten or more counts. The genes are TRBV5-6 and TRBJ2-2; TRBD2 aligns across 10 bases. CDR3 length: 16 amino acids. CDR1 and CDR2 (germline): SGHDT, YYEEEE. The V segment lost 1 base and the J segment 6 bases; nucleotides outside the gene matches: 6. The CDR3 region has the DNA TGTGCCAGCAGCTTGTATCAGCGGGAGGGCGCCGGGGAGCTGTTTTTT. Protein sequence: CASSLYQREGAGELFF.

The V and J genes are TRBV19 and TRBJ1-1; 9 positions agree with TRBD1. CDR3 length: 15 amino acids. Germline lookup yields CDR1 LNHDA and CDR2 SQIVND (reference sequence). V shed 3 bases, J shed 1 base, and the junction held 3 bases outside the gene matches. The CDR3 spells CASSIYRGQNTEAFF. In DNA form, the CDR3 reads TGTGCCAGTAGTATCTACAGGGGGCAGAACACTGAAGCTTTCTTT.

Only a few counts were recorded for this clonotype. This rearrangement joins TRBV18 to TRBJ2-1, with 9 bases that match TRBD1. This CDR3 is 16 amino acids long. The junction had 14 bases not matched to a gene; V was cut back by 4 bases and J by 10 bases. Germline CDR1 KGHSH, CDR2 LQKENI. The CDR3 DNA is TGTGCCAGCTCACGTACAGGGGGCGAGTCTCAATGGGAGCAGTTCTTC. This gives the protein CASSRTGGESQWEQFF.

The sample holds many counts of this clonotype. The chain combines TRBV29-1 with TRBJ2-2; possible D gene TRBD2, 6 bases. Per germline, CDR1 SQVTM and CDR2 ANQGSEA. The CDR3 contains 15 residues. Trimming shortened V by 4 bases and J by 1 base, and 13 bases separated the two germline ends. The CDR3 protein is CSVGLGGQNTGELFF. The CDR3 DNA is TGCAGCGTTGGGCTGGGAGGACAGAACACCGGGGAGCTGTTTTTT.

J is TRBJ2-1 and V is TRBV20-1; 7 nucleotides agree with TRBD2. J was trimmed by 10 bases and V by 7 bases; bases with no gene match: 13. The CDR3 spans 13 residues. Germline V gene data show CDR1 as DFQATT and CDR2 as SNEGSKA (reference sequence). The CDR3 nucleotides are TGCAGTGTTGAGGGGACTAATCGGTACGAGCAGTTCTTC. It encodes CSVEGTNRYEQFF.

In this sample, this clonotype turned up a few times. The J gene is TRBJ2-1, the V gene TRBV5-1; perhaps TRBD1 as D (5 bases). In germline, CDR1 is SGHRS, CDR2 YFSETQ. V lost 5 bases to trimming and J lost 6 bases, with 6 bases between them. This CDR3 has 11 amino acids. CDR3 sequence: CASRGANEQFF. CDR3 DNA sequence: TGCGCCAGCAGAGGGGCCAATGAGCAGTTCTTC.

Written as DNA, the CDR3 is TGCAGCCCCTCCGGGACTAGCGAATACAATGAGCAGTTCTTC. The encoded protein is CSPSGTSEYNEQFF. The chain joins TRBV29-1 to TRBJ2-1; 10 nucleotides agree with TRBD2. Trimming cost V 8 bases and J 4 bases; bases outside gene matches: 8. CDR1 and CDR2 (germline): SQVTM, ANQGSEA. The CDR3 is made up of 14 amino acids.

The rearrangement uses TRBV23-1 and TRBJ2-2; D unclear. TRBV23-1 is flagged as an ORF with uncertain function. The germline V and J ends were trimmed by 0 bases and 2 bases, with 7 bases remaining between them. This CDR3 has 15 amino acids. This chain's CDR3 is CASSQSTQNTGELFF. The CDR3 coding sequence is TGCGCCAGCAGTCAATCAACCCAAAACACCGGGGAGCTGTTTTTT.

This clonotype was found a few times. The chain is built from TRBV7-6 and TRBJ2-5; possibly TRBD2 for D (5 bases). The germline V and J ends were trimmed by 1 base and 0 bases, with 9 bases remaining between them. Germline lookup yields CDR1 SGHVS and CDR2 FNYEAQ. The CDR3 consists of 15 residues. CDR3 DNA sequence: TGTGCCAGCAGCTTAGGAGTCGGGGACCAAGAGACCCAGTACTTC. Its protein product is CASSLGVGDQETQYF.

The gene calls are TRBV7-9 and TRBJ2-2, with TRBD2 matching over 7 bases. Germline-derived CDR1 and CDR2 are SEHNR and FQNEAQ (reference sequence). The CDR3 loop spans 16 amino acids. J gave up 1 base and V 5 bases, and 7 bases lay outside the gene matches. The CDR3 here is CASSAASGVNTGELFF. DNA of the CDR3: TGTGCCAGCAGCGCCGCTAGCGGAGTGAACACCGGGGAGCTGTTTTTT.

This clonotype came up many times. CDR3 nucleotides: TGTGCCAGCACCGTTCAGGACGGAGTGAACACTGAAGCTTTCTTT. Protein: CASTVQDGVNTEAFF. V and J are TRBV12-3 or TRBV12-4 and TRBJ1-1; D unclear. V lost 7 bases, J lost 0 bases, and 15 bases lay in between. This CDR3 comprises 15 residues.

The V and J genes are TRBV4-1 and TRBJ2-1; TRBD1 aligns across 7 bases. CDR1 MGHRA and CDR2 YSYEKL come from the germline V gene. Unmatched junction bases numbered 12, after V lost 5 bases and J lost 5 bases. The CDR3 spans 16 residues. CDR3 bases: TGCGCCAGCAGCGATATTCCGAGACAGGGTCACAATGAGCAGTTCTTC. Its protein product is CASSDIPRQGHNEQFF.

The V gene is TRBV2, the J gene TRBJ2-5; D perhaps matches TRBD1 (5 bases). Germline CDR1 and CDR2: SNHLY and FYNNEI. This CDR3 region has 13 residues. V lost 6 bases and J lost 0, with 8 bases in between. The CDR3 here is CASRTTDQETQYF. CDR3 nucleotides: TGTGCCAGCAGAACGACAGACCAAGAGACCCAGTACTTC.

This clonotype came up many times. The rearrangement links TRBV7-2 to TRBJ2-5; 11 bases fit TRBD2. Germline V gene sequence: CDR1 SGHTA, CDR2 FQGNSA. V dropped 0 bases and J dropped 2; count of bases not matched to a gene: 5. The CDR3 is made up of 17 amino acids. Here the CDR3 reads CASSLAGTSGPQETQYF. DNA for the CDR3: TGTGCCAGCAGCTTAGCTGGGACTAGCGGACCTCAAGAGACCCAGTACTTC.

A few counts support this clonotype. V gene TRBV29-1 combines with J gene TRBJ1-1; 8 nucleotides line up with TRBD1. The CDR3 consists of 14 residues. Germline trimming cut 3 bases from V and 0 bases from J; bases unmatched to any gene: 3. Germline V gives CDR1 SQVTM, CDR2 ANQGSEA. The DNA of the CDR3 is TGCAGCGTTGACGCAGGGGGCTTGAACACTGAAGCTTTCTTT. It translates to CSVDAGGLNTEAFF.